This T cell receptor beta chain was identified in a study of blood T cell repertoires in COVID-19. Overall study: Specimens from acute and convalescent COVID-19 originated in the United States, Italy and Spain. T cells, B-cell-depleted T cells, or PBMCs supplied cDNA or gDNA.

Original processing notes: Quantification of nucleated cells was approximated via reference gene primer amplification. Some clones are missing from TCRdb's copy, which holds only in-frame ones; the method was immunoSEQ multiplex PCR. V, J and clone size are taken as reported in that table, and D and trimming were inferred from the DNA itself. The data show hundreds of thousands of clones, with 70% to 90% seen just once and roughly 8.9% held by the top ten. Trimming left V 3 bases short and J 0 bases short, with 15 bases between. This CDR3 is 17 amino acids long. The germline gives CDR1 MDHEN, CDR2 SYDVKM.

The TCR sequence derives from a woman aged 40 to 50 who had recovered from COVID-19. Sequencing was performed on PBMCs or T cells enriched from blood (not recorded which). This rearrangement joins TRBV28 to TRBJ1-5; D not certain. The CDR3 protein is CASSFPKTQFSNQPQHF. CDR3 bases: TGTGCCAGCAGTTTCCCGAAGACACAGTTTAGCAATCAGCCCCAGCATTTT. The whole variable domain, filled in from reference TRBV28 and TRBJ1-5, reads DVKVTQSSRYLVKRTGEKVFLECVQDMDHENMFWYRQDPGLGLRLIYFSYDVKMKEKGDIPEGYSVSREKKERFSLILESASTNQTSMYLCASSFPKTQFSNQPQHFGDGTRLSIL.